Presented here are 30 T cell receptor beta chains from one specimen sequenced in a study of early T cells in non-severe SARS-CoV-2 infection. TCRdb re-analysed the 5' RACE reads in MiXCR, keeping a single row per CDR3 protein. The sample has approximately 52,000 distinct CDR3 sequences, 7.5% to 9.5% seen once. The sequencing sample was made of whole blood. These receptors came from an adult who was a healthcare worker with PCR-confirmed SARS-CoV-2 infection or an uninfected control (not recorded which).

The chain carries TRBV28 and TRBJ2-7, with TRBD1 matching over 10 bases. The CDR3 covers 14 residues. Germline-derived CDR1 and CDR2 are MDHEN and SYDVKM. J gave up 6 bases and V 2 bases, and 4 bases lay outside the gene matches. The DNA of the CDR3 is TGTGCCAGCAGTTTACGACAGGGGGCCGGCGAGCAGTACTTC. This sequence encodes CASSLRQGAGEQYF.

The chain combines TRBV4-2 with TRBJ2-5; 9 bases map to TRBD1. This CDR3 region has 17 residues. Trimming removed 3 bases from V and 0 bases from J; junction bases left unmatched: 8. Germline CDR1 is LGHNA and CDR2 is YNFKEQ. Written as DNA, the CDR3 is TGTGCCAGCAGCCAGCCGGCCGGGACAGGGAACCAAGAGACCCAGTACTTC. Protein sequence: CASSQPAGTGNQETQYF.

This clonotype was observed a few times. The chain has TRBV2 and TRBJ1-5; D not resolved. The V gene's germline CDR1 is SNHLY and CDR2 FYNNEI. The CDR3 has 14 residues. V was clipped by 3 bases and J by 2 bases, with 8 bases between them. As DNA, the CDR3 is TGTGCCAGCAGTGATTACGGCGGCAATCAGCCCCAGCATTTT. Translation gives CASSDYGGNQPQHF.

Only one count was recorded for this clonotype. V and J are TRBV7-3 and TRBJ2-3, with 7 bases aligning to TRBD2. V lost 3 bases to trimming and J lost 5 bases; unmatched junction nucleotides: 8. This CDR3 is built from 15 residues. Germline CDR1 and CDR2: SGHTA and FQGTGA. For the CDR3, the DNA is TGTGCCAGCAGCTTTGGGGGAGGGCCAGGAGATACGCAGTATTTT. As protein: CASSFGGGPGDTQYF.

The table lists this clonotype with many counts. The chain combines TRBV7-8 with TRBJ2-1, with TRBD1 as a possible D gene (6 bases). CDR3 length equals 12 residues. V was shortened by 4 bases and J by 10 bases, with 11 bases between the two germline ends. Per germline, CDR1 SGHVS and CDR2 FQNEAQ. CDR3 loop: CASSSDRREQFF. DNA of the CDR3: TGTGCCAGCAGCTCAGACAGGCGAGAGCAGTTCTTC.

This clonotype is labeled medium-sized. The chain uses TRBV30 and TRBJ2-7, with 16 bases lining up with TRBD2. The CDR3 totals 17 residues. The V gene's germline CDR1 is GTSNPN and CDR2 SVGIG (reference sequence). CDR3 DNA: TGTGCTTGGGATCCGGGACTAGCGGGGGGGCGCCGGCTCGAGCAGTACTTC. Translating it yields CAWDPGLAGGRRLEQYF.

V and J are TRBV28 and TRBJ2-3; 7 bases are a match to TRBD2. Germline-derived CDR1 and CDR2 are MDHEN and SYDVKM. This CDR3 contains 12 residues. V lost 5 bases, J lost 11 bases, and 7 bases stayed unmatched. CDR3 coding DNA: TGTGCCAGCAGTCCTACACTAGCGAGGCAGTATTTT. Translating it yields CASSPTLARQYF.

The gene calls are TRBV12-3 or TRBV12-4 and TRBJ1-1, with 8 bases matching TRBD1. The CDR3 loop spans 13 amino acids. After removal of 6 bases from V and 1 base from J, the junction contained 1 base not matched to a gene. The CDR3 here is CASRGQGNTEAFF. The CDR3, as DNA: TGTGCCAGCAGAGGACAGGGGAACACTGAAGCTTTCTTT.

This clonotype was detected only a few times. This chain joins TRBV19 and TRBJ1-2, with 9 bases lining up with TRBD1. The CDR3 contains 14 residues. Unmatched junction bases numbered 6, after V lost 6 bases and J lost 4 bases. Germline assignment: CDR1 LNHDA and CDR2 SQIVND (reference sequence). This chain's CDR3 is CASSGTGRLYGYTF. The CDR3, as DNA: TGTGCCAGTAGCGGGACAGGGAGGCTCTATGGCTACACCTTC.

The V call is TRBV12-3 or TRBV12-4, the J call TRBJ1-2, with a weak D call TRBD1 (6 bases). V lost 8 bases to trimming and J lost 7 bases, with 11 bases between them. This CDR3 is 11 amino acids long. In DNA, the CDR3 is TGTGCCAGCGGCAGGGGCTTTGGCTACACCTTC. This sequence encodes CASGRGFGYTF.

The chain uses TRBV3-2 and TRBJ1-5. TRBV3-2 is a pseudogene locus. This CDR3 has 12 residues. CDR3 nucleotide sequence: TGTGCCAGCAGCCAAGACCATCAGCCCCAGCATTTT. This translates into CASSQDHQPQHF.

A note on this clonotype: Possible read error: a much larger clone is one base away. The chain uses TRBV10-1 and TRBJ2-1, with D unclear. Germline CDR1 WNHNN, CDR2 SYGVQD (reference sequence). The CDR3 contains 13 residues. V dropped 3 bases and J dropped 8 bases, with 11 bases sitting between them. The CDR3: CASSEPVGYEQFF. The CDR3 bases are TGCGCCAGCAGTGAACCTGTGGGCTATGAGCAGTTCTTC.

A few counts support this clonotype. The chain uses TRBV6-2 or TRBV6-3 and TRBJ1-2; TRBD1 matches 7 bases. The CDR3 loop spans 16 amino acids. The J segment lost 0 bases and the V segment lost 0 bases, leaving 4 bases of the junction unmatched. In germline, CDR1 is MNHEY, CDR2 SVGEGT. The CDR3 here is CASSYSPGQPNYGYTF. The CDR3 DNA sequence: TGTGCCAGCAGTTACTCCCCGGGACAGCCTAACTATGGCTACACCTTC.

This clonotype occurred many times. CDR3 in DNA: TGTGCCAGCAGTGAAGCGAGACAGGGGGCTGGGGCCAACGTCCTGACTTTC. Protein product: CASSEARQGAGANVLTF. This sequence joins TRBV6-1 and TRBJ2-6; TRBD1 matches 9 bases. J gave up 2 bases and V 0 bases, and 2 bases lay outside the gene matches. The V gene's germline CDR1 is MNHNS and CDR2 SASEGT. The CDR3 spans 17 residues.

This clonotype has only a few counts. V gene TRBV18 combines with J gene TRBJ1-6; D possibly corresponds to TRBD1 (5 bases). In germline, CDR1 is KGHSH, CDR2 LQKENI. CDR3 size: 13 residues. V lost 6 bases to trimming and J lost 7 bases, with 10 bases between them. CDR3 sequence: CASSDMLNSPLHF. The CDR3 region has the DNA TGTGCCAGCTCGGACATGCTAAATTCACCCCTCCACTTT.

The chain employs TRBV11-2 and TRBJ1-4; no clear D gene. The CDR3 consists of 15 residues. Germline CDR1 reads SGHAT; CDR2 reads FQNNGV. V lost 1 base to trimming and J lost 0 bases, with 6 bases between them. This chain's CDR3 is CASSLAGTTNEKLFF. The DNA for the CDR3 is TGTGCCAGCAGCTTAGCGGGGACAACTAATGAAAAACTGTTTTTT.

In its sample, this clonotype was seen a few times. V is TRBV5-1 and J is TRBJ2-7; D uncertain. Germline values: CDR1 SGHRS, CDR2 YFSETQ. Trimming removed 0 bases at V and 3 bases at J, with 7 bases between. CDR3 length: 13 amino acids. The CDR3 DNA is TGCGCCAGCAGCTTGGGACAAATCTACGAGCAGTACTTC. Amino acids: CASSLGQIYEQYF.

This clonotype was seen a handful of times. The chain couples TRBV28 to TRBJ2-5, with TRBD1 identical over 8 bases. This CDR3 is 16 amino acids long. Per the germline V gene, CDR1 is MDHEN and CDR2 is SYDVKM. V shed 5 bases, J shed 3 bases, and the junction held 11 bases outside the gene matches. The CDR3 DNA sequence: TGTGCCAGCAGTCAATCCCGTTGGACAGGGAAAGAGACCCAGTACTTC. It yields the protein CASSQSRWTGKETQYF. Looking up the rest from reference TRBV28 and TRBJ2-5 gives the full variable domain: DVKVTQSSRYLVKRTGEKVFLECVQDMDHENMFWYRQDPGLGLRLIYFSYDVKMKEKGDIPEGYSVSREKKERFSLILESASTNQTSMYLCASSQSRWTGKETQYFGPGTRLLVL.

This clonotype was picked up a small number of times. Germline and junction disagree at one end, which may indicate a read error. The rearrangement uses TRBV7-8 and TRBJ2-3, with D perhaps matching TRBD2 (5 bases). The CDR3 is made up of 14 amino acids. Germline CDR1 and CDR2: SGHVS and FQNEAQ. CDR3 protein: CASSPGTRTYTQYF. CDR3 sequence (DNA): TGTGCCAGCAGCCCGGGAACACGCACATATACGCAGTATTTT. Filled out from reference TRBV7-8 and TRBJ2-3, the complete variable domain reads GAGVSQSPRYKVAKRGQDVALRCDPISGHVSLFWYQQALGQGPEFLTYFQNEAQLDKSGLPSDRFFAERPEGSVSTLKIQRTQQEDSAVYLCASSPGTRTYTQYFGPGTRLTVL.

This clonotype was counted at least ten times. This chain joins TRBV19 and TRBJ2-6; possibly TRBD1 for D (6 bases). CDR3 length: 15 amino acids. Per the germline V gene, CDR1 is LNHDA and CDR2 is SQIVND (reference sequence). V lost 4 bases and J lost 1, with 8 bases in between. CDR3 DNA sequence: TGTGCCAGTAGTAATACAGGGTCTGGGGCCAACGTCCTGACTTTC. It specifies CASSNTGSGANVLTF.

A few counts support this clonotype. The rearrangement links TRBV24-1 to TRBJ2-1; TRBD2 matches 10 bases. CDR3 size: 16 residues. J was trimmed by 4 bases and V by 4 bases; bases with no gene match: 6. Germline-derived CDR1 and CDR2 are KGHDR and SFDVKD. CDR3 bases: TGTGCCACCAGTGACTCTAGCGGGGGCCGTTACAATGAGCAGTTCTTC. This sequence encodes CATSDSSGGRYNEQFF.

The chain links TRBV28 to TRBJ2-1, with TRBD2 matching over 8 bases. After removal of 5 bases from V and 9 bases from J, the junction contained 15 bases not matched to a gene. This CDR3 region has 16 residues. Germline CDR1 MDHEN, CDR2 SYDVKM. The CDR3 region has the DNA TGTGCCAGCAGTCCTGCGTCGAGCGGGAGAAGGGGTGAGCAGTTCTTC. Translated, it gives CASSPASSGRRGEQFF.

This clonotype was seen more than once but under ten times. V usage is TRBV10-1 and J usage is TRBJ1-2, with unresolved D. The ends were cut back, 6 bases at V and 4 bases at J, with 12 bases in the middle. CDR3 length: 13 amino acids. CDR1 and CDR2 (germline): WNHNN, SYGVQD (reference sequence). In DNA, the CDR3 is TGCGCCAGCAGCGCCGCAGGCCCCTATGGCTACACCTTC. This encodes CASSAAGPYGYTF.

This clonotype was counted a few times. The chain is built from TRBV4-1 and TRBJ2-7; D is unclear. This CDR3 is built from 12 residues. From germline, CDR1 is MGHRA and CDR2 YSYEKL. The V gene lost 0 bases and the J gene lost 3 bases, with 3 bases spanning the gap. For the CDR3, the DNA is TGCGCCAGCAGCCAAGATAGCTACGAGCAGTACTTC. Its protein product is CASSQDSYEQYF.

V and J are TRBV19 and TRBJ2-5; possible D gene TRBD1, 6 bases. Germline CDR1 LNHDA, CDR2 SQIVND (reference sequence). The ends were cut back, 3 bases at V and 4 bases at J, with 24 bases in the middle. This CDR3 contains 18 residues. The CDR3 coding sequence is TGTGCCAGTAGTATTGCGGGTGCGGCAGGGGCAAGTCTAGAGACCCAGTACTTC. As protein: CASSIAGAAGASLETQYF.

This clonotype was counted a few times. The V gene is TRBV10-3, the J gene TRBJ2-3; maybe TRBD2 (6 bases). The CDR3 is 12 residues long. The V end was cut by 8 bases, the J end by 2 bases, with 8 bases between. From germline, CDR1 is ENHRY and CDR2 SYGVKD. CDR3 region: CAIGGTTDTQYF. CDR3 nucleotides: TGTGCCATCGGCGGGACCACAGATACGCAGTATTTT.

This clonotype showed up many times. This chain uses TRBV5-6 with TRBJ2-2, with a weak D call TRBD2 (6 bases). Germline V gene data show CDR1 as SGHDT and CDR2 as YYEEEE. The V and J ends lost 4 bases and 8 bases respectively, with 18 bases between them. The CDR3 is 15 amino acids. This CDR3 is CASSEGLPRAGELFF. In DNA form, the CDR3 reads TGTGCCAGCAGCGAGGGACTGCCCCGTGCGGGGGAGCTGTTTTTT.

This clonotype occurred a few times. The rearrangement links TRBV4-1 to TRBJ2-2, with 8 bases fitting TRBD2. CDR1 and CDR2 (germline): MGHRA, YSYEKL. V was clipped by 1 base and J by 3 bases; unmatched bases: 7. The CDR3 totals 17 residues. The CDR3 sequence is CASSQGLRGDHTGELFF. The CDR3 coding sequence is TGCGCCAGCAGCCAAGGGTTGCGGGGGGATCACACCGGGGAGCTGTTTTTT.

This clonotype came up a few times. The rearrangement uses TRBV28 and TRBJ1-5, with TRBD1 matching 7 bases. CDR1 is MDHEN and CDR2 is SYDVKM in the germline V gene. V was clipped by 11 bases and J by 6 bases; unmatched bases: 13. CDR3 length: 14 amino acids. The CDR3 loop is CASAGGKGGQPQHF. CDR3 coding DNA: TGTGCCTCGGCAGGGGGTAAAGGTGGTCAGCCCCAGCATTTT.

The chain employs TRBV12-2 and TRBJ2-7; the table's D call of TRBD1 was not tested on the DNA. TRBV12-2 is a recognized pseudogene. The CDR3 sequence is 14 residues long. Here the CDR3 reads CASRLVQGAGEQYF. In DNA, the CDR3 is TGTGCAAGTCGCTTAGTCCAGGGGGCGGGCGAGCAGTACTTC.